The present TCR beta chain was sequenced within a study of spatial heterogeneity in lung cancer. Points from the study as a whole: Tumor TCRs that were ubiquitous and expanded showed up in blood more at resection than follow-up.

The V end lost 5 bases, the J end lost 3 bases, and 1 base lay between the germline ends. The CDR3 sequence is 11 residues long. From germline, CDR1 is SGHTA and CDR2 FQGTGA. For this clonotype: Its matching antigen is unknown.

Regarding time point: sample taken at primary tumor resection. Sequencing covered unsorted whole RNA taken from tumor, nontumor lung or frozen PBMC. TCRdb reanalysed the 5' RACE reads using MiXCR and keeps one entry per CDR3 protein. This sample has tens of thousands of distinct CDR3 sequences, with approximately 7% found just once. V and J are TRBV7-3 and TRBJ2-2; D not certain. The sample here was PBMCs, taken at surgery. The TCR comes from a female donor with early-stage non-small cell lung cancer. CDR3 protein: CASSHTGELFF. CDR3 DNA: TGTGCCAGCAGCCACACCGGGGAGCTGTTTTTT.